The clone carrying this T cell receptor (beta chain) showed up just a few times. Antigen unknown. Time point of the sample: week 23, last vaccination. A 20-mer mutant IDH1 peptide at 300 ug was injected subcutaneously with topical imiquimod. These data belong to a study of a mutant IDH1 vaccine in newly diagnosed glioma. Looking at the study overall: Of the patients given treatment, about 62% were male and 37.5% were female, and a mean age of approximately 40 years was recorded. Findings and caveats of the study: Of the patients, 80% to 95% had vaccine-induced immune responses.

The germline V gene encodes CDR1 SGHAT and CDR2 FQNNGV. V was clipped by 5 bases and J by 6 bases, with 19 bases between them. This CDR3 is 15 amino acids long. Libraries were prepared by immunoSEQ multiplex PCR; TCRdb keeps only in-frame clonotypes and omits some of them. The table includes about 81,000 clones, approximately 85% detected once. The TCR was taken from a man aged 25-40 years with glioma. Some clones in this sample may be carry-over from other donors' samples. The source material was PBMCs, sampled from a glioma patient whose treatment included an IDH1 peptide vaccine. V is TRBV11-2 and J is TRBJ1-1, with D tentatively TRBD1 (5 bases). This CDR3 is CASSTVSRQSAEAFF. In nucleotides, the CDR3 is TGTGCCAGCAGCACCGTCAGCCGACAGAGCGCTGAAGCTTTCTTT.